These T cell receptor beta chains were read from a single sample in a study of cytomegalovirus exposure and HLA in healthy donors. Clones were read by immunoSEQ multiplex PCR, and TCRdb kept only the in-frame ones, dropping some. The repertoire holds about 140,000 clones, with more than 70% as singletons. Sequenced material: PBMCs. These receptor sequences come from a man in his forties or fifties in good health and CMV-seronegative. CDR3s include the opening cysteine and the closing phenylalanine or tryptophan. D genes are given only for firm matches. Expanded clones are given a class, and other clones once, few, many or no size at all.

TRBJ2-4 TRBV9 - - TGTGCCAGCAGCGTAGCTCCGGCAAGGGAAGCGGGCAAAAACATTCAGTACTTC CASSVAPAREAGKNIQYF
TRBJ1-2 TRBV7-2 - TRBD1 TGTGCCAGCAGCCATGGAACCGGGACAGGGGAAGGCTACACCTTC CASSHGTGTGEGYTF
TRBJ2-3 TRBV19 - - TGTGCCAGTAAAAGCAGGGGTACAGATACGCAGTATTTT CASKSRGTDTQYF
TRBJ2-3 TRBV5-6 - TRBD2 TGTGCCAGCAGCGCCTTATTTAGCGGGGGGATAGATACGCAGTATTTT CASSALFSGGIDTQYF
TRBJ2-7 TRBV6-5 - - TGTGCCAGCAGTTACTCGATCCCGGGTCACGAGCAGTACTTC CASSYSIPGHEQYF
TRBJ1-3 TRBV19 - - TGTGCCAGTAGTAACAGGAACCCTGGAAACACCATATATTTT CASSNRNPGNTIYF
TRBJ1-6 TRBV10-3 - - TGTGCCATCAGCCTCGGGGGGGGCTATAATTCACCCCTCCACTTT CAISLGGGYNSPLHF
TRBJ1-1 TRBV18 - TRBD1 TGTGCCAGCTCATACCAGGGGGGTACTGAAGCTTTCTTT CASSYQGGTEAFF
TRBJ1-4 TRBV6-1 - - TGTGCCAGCACCCGGACAGCTGCAACTAATGAAAAACTGTTTTTT CASTRTAATNEKLFF
TRBJ2-3 TRBV6-6 - - TGTGCCAGCAGTTACTCGGGCCAGGATATGACAGATACGCAGTATTTT CASSYSGQDMTDTQYF
TRBJ1-5 TRBV6-5 few - TGTGCCAGCAGTTACTCGGGGGCGCGTCAGCCCCAGCATTTT CASSYSGARQPQHF
TRBJ2-2 TRBV5-4 - - TGTGCCAGCAGTCCAACGACAGCCACCGGGGAGCTGTTTTTT CASSPTTATGELFF
TRBJ2-5 TRBV11-2 - TRBD2 TGTGCCAGCAGCTTATACGGGGGGGAAGAGACCCAGTACTTC CASSLYGGEETQYF
TRBJ1-2 TRBV6-5 - TRBD1 TGTGCCAGCAGGGGACAGGGGGCGGCTTACTATGGCTACACCTTC CASRGQGAAYYGYTF
TRBJ1-1 TRBV5-1 few TRBD1 TGCGCCAGCAGGTTACAGGGGTCCACTGAAGCTTTCTTT CASRLQGSTEAFF
TRBJ1-2 TRBV6-6 - - TGTGCCAGCAGTTACTCGGAAGACATCTATGGCTACACCTTC CASSYSEDIYGYTF
TRBJ2-1 TRBV13 - TRBD2 TGTGCCAGCAGTTTTAGACTAGCGGGGTACAATGAGCAGTTCTTC CASSFRLAGYNEQFF
TRBJ1-6 TRBV18 - TRBD1 TGTGCCAGCTCCCCCGGGACAGGGCTCAATAATTCACCCCTCCACTTT CASSPGTGLNNSPLHF
TRBJ2-1 TRBV19 - - TGTGCCAGTAAAGGTGGTGCAGGGATAAGCTCCTACAATGAGCAGTTCTTC CASKGGAGISSYNEQFF
TRBJ1-1 TRBV6-1 - - TGTGCCAGCAGTGTCGGGGTTAGAGGGCGTGAAGCTTTCTTT CASSVGVRGREAFF
TRBJ1-1 TRBV4-2 many - TGTGCCAGCAGCCTAAGCGGGGGAAACACTGAAGCTTTCTTT CASSLSGGNTEAFF
TRBJ1-2 TRBV5-1 few TRBD1 TGCGCCAGCAGCTTGGATAACAGGGGTAACGGCTACACCTTC CASSLDNRGNGYTF
TRBJ2-7 TRBV4-1 many - TGCGCCAGCAGCCAAGAAGGACACCTCTCCTACGAGCAGTACTTC CASSQEGHLSYEQYF
TRBJ2-1 TRBV25-1 once TRBD2 TGTGCCAGCAGTGAATTAAATAGCGGGGGAACCTACAATGAGCAGTTCTTC CASSELNSGGTYNEQFF
TRBJ2-2 TRBV5-8 - - TGTGCCAGCAGCTTGGGGTTGGAGGAGTCCGGGGAGCTGTTTTTT CASSLGLEESGELFF
TRBJ2-5 TRBV11-2 - TRBD2 TGTGCCAGCAGTTTGGGAGCGGGGTTCCAAGAGACCCAGTACTTC CASSLGAGFQETQYF
TRBJ1-5 TRBV6-5 - TRBD1 TGTGCCAGCAGTGCCCGGAGACAGGGGGACCAGCCCCAGCATTTT CASSARRQGDQPQHF
TRBJ1-1 TRBV10-3 - - TGTGCCATCAGTGAGTTGGACGGGGTGAACACTGAAGCTTTCTTT CAISELDGVNTEAFF
TRBJ1-6 TRBV7-2 - - TGTGCCAGCAGTAACGGGGTTTCACCCCTCCACTTT CASSNGVSPLHF
TRBJ1-6 TRBV28 - - TGTGCCAGCAGTTTGAGGACCAGGGATAATTCACCCCTCCACTTT CASSLRTRDNSPLHF
TRBJ1-3 TRBV12-5 - - TGTGCTAGTGGGATGGGACTTCTCCCGACCGGCTCTGGAAACACCATATATTTT CASGMGLLPTGSGNTIYF
TRBJ2-7 TRBV6-5 few TRBD1 TGTGCCAGCAGTTACTCGTTGACAGGGAGTCCCTACGAGCAGTACTTC CASSYSLTGSPYEQYF
TRBJ2-7 TRBV19 - - TGTGCCAGTAGTATGCTCCCGGTGGGGCCGGTATCGGACGAGCAGTACTTC CASSMLPVGPVSDEQYF
TRBJ1-6 TRBV13 once - TGTGCCAGCAGCTTATGGGGGACTAGGTCCTCCTATAATTCACCCCTCCACTTT CASSLWGTRSSYNSPLHF
TRBJ2-5 TRBV13 - - TGTGCCAGCAGCCTACGCGGCCCCGTCCGGGAGACCCAGTACTTC CASSLRGPVRETQYF
TRBJ2-3 TRBV4-1 - - TGCGCCAGCACTTTAGCTGTATCAACGGAACCCGGGACAGATACGCAGTATTTT CASTLAVSTEPGTDTQYF
TRBJ2-5 TRBV7-9 - - TGTGCCAGCAGCTTATCCCAGGGCCTCCAAGAGACCCAGTACTTC CASSLSQGLQETQYF
TRBJ2-3 TRBV4-2 - TRBD2 TGTGCCAGCAGCCAAGGACTAGCGGGGGGGCGGAGGGATACGCAGTATTTT CASSQGLAGGRRDTQYF
TRBJ2-1 TRBV5-1 - TRBD1 TGCGCCAGCAGCTTGGCCCACAGGGGGCCCCCCTACAATGAGCAGTTCTTC CASSLAHRGPPYNEQFF
TRBJ2-1 TRBV4-1 - - TGCGCCAGCAGCCAAGTTCTATCAACCTACAATGAGCAGTTCTTC CASSQVLSTYNEQFF
TRBJ2-7 TRBV11-2 - - TGTGCCAGCAGCTTAGATTGGGCAGGGACTGGGTACTACTACGAGCAGTACTTC CASSLDWAGTGYYYEQYF
TRBJ1-1 TRBV7-9 - - TGTGCCAGCAGCTTATACGGTTCGAACACTGAAGCTTTCTTT CASSLYGSNTEAFF
TRBJ1-4 TRBV25-1 - - TGTGCCAGCAGGGACAGTTGGGGGGAAAAACTGTTTTTT CASRDSWGEKLFF
TRBJ2-5 TRBV5-1 - - TGCGCCAGCAGCTGGGGGCTAGAGAGCGAGACCCAGTACTTC CASSWGLESETQYF
TRBJ2-3 TRBV4-2 few - TGTGCCAGCAGCCAAGAGGAGGCGGGTGCGGATACGCAGTATTTT CASSQEEAGADTQYF
TRBJ2-7 TRBV6-6 - TRBD1 TGTGCCAGCAGTTACGGCCTGAGACAGGGGGTCTACGAGCAGTACTTC CASSYGLRQGVYEQYF
TRBJ2-3 TRBV19 - TRBD2 TGTGCCAGTAGACTAGCGGGGGGAGGGACAGATACGCAGTATTTT CASRLAGGGTDTQYF
TRBJ2-3 TRBV11-2 - TRBD2 TGTGCCAGCAGCCCTCTTTTAGCGGGGGGCCGAAATACGCAGTATTTT CASSPLLAGGRNTQYF
TRBJ1-5 TRBV28 - TRBD1 TGTGCCAGCAGCCCCCGGACAGGGGGCCAGCCCCAGCATTTT CASSPRTGGQPQHF
TRBJ1-1 TRBV5-6 - - TGTGCCAGCAGCTTACCGACAGGCACTGAAGCTTTCTTT CASSLPTGTEAFF
TRBJ1-1 TRBV7-6 - TRBD1 TGTGCCAGCAGCCACAGGGGAGAGAACACTGAAGCTTTCTTT CASSHRGENTEAFF
TRBJ1-5 TRBV28 - TRBD1 TGTGCCAGCAGTTCGGCGCAGGGGGCCGGCCAGCCCCAGCATTTT CASSSAQGAGQPQHF
TRBJ1-5 TRBV6-5 - TRBD1 TGTGCCAGCAGTCCCTGGACAGGAGCCCAGCCCCAGCATTTT CASSPWTGAQPQHF